Below, 11 T cell receptor beta chains from the same sample are listed, as sequenced in a study of Graves' ophthalmopathy and Graves' hyperthyroidism. RNA transcripts were the template, and TCR beta CDR3 regions were amplified from them. The first-round RT-PCR employed HTBI primers together with the Qiagen OneStep RT-PCR kit. A multiplex PCR was then performed as the second round. TCRdb redid the calling of the multiplex PCR reads with MiXCR, one entry per CDR3 protein. The sample includes 680,000 or so distinct CDR3 sequences, about 20% of them seen just once. Sequencing was performed on peripheral blood. These receptors came from a woman between 18 and 30 years old with stable Graves' hyperthyroidism. Some clones in this sample may be carry-over from other donors' samples.

In its sample, this clonotype was seen many times. V usage is TRBV2 and J usage is TRBJ2-7; tentatively, D is TRBD1 (5 bases). V gave up 4 bases and J gave up 0 bases, with 10 bases separating them. The CDR3 contains 14 residues. CDR1 and CDR2 (germline): SNHLY, FYNNEI. CDR3 DNA: TGTGCCAGCAGTGCCCGACAGACCTCCTACGAGCAGTACTTC. Translation gives CASSARQTSYEQYF.

In this sample, this clonotype turned up many times. The CDR3 spells CASSSWGERQPQHF. In nucleotides, the CDR3 is TGTGCCAGCAGTTCCTGGGGTGAGCGGCAGCCCCAGCATTTT. V and J are TRBV2 and TRBJ1-5; D unclear. The germline V gene encodes CDR1 SNHLY and CDR2 FYNNEI. The CDR3 is made up of 14 amino acids. Trimming pared 5 bases from V and 7 bases from J, leaving 15 bases between.

The chain is built from TRBV12-3 or TRBV12-4 and TRBJ1-2; no clear D. CDR3 length: 13 amino acids. Trimming took 4 bases from V and 10 from J, leaving 16 bases between them. DNA for the CDR3: TGTGCCAGCAGTTACGGTGGTTATCTAGACTACACCTTC. Translating it yields CASSYGGYLDYTF.

The chain combines TRBV7-9 with TRBJ1-3; 9 bases are shared with TRBD1. Trimming took 5 bases from V and 2 from J; bases not matched to a gene: 4. Germline lookup yields CDR1 SEHNR and CDR2 FQNEAQ (reference sequence). CDR3 length: 15 residues. The CDR3 sequence: CASSATGGPGNTIYF. Written as DNA, the CDR3 is TGTGCCAGCAGCGCAACAGGGGGCCCTGGAAACACCATATATTTT. Complete variable domain (other parts from reference TRBV7-9 and TRBJ1-3): DTGVSQNPRHKITKRGQNVTFRCDPISEHNRLYWYRQTLGQGPEFLTYFQNEAQLEKSRLLSDRFSAERPKGSFSTLEIQRTEQGDSAMYLCASSATGGPGNTIYFGEGSWLTVV.

This clonotype was observed a handful of times. The chain uses TRBV11-2 and TRBJ1-5; no reliable D call. The CDR3 is 16 residues long. Germline values: CDR1 SGHAT, CDR2 FQNNGV. V was cut by 4 bases and J by 0 bases, with 13 bases left in between. This CDR3 is CASSSRVGDSNQPQHF. The CDR3 nucleotides read TGTGCCAGCAGCTCCCGCGTGGGAGATAGCAATCAGCCCCAGCATTTT.

This clonotype was picked up many times. The chain has TRBV29-1 and TRBJ1-1; D is ambiguous. The CDR3 runs 12 residues. CDR1 and CDR2 (germline): SQVTM, ANQGSEA. Trimming stripped 3 bases from V and 5 bases from J, with 10 bases between. CDR3 in amino acids: CSVEALQTEAFF. In DNA, the CDR3 is TGCAGCGTTGAGGCCCTACAGACTGAAGCTTTCTTT.

This clonotype was seen ten or more times. Just one base apart from a much larger clone, this may be a read error. CDR3 bases: TGTGCTAGTGGTTCAGGGGCAGCAAAAGAGACCCAGTACTTC. It translates to CASGSGAAKETQYF. V usage is TRBV12-5 and J usage is TRBJ2-5, with D possibly being TRBD1 (6 bases). The V end lost 4 bases, the J end lost 3 bases, and 12 bases lay between the germline ends. The CDR3 sequence is 14 residues long. CDR1 and CDR2 (germline): LGHNT, FRNRAP.

J is TRBJ1-1 and V is TRBV12-3 or TRBV12-4; no firm D call. The V gene lost 2 bases and the J gene lost 6 bases, with 7 bases spanning the gap. The CDR3 runs to 12 residues. In DNA form, the CDR3 reads TGTGCCAGCAGTTTAAGTACTCCTGAAGCTTTCTTT. Its protein is CASSLSTPEAFF.

This clonotype was detected ten times or more. This chain connects TRBV6-4 to TRBJ1-2; D gene ambiguous. Germline CDR1 is MRHNA and CDR2 is SNTAGT. The V end was cut by 4 bases, the J end by 14 bases, with 8 bases between. The length of the CDR3 is 9 residues. The CDR3 DNA sequence: TGTGCCAGCAGTGGAGCCCTAACCTTC. This sequence encodes CASSGALTF.

This clonotype appeared many times. The genes are TRBV6-4 and TRBJ2-2; 8 nucleotides match TRBD1. Germline assignment: CDR1 MRHNA and CDR2 SNTAGT. The ends lost 6 bases at V and 7 bases at J; junction bases unmatched: 4. CDR3 length: 13 residues. The CDR3 sequence: CASRGQGGGELFF. CDR3 nucleotide sequence: TGTGCCAGCAGAGGACAGGGCGGCGGGGAGCTGTTTTTT.

This clonotype occurred many times. For the CDR3, the DNA is TGTGCCAGCAGATCCGGGACAGGGGGCTACGAGCAGTACTTC. This gives the protein CASRSGTGGYEQYF. The rearrangement uses TRBV12-3 or TRBV12-4 and TRBJ2-7, with TRBD1 identical over 11 bases. Germline trimming cut 6 bases from V and 3 bases from J; bases unmatched to any gene: 4. This CDR3 comprises 14 residues.